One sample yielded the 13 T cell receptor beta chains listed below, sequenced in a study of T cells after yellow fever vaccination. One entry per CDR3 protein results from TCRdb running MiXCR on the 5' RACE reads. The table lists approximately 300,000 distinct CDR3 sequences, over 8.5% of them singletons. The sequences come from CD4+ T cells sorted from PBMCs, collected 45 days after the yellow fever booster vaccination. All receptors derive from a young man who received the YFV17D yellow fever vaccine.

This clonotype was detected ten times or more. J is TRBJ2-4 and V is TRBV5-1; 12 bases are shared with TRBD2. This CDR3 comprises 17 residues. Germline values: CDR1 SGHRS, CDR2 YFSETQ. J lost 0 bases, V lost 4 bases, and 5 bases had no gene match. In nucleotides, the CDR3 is TGCGCCAGCAGCCCTGGACTAGCGGGGCTAGCCAAAAACATTCAGTACTTC. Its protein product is CASSPGLAGLAKNIQYF. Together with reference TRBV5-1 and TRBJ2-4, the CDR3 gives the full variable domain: KAGVTQTPRYLIKTRGQQVTLSCSPISGHRSVSWYQQTPGQGLQFLFEYFSETQRNKGNFPGRFSGRQFSNSRSEMNVSTLELGDSALYLCASSPGLAGLAKNIQYFGAGTRLSVL.

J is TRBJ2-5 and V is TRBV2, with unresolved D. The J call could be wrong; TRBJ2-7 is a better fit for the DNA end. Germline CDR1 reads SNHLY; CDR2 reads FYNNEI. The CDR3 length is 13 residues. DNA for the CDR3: TGTGCCACTACCCTGACTGACTCCTACGAGCAGTACTTC. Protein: CATTLTDSYEQYF.

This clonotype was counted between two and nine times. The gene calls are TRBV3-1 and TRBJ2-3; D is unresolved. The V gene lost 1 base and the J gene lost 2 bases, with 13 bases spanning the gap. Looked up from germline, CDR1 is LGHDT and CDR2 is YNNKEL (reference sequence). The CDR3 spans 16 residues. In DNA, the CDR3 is TGTGCCAGCAGCCAAGGGGCCTCGTTCGTCACAGATACGCAGTATTTT. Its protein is CASSQGASFVTDTQYF.

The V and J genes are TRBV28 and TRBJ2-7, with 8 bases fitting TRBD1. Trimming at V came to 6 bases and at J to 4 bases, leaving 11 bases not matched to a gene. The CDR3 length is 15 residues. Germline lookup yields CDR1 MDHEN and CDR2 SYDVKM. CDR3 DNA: TGTGCCAGCAGCGAACAAGGACAGGGCTTATACGAGCAGTACGTC. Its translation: CASSEQGQGLYEQYV.

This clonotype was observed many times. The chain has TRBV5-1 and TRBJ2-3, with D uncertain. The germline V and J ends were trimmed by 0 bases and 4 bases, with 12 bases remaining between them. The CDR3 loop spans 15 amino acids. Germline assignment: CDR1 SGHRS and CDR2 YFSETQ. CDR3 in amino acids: CASSLANVVADTQYF. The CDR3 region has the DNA TGCGCCAGCAGCTTGGCCAATGTAGTCGCAGATACGCAGTATTTT. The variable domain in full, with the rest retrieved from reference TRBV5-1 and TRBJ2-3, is KAGVTQTPRYLIKTRGQQVTLSCSPISGHRSVSWYQQTPGQGLQFLFEYFSETQRNKGNFPGRFSGRQFSNSRSEMNVSTLELGDSALYLCASSLANVVADTQYFGPGTRLTVL.

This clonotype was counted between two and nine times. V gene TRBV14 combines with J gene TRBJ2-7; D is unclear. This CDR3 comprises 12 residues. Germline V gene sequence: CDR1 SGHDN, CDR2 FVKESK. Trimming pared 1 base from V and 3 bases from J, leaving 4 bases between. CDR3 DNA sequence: TGTGCCAGCAGCCAAGCGCGCTACGAGCAGTACTTC. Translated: CASSQARYEQYF.

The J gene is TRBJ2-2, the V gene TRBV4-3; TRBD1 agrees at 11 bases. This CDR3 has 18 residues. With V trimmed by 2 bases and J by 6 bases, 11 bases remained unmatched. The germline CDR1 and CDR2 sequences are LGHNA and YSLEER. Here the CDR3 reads CASSQKGAWTGGSGELFF. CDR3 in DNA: TGCGCCAGCAGCCAAAAGGGGGCCTGGACAGGGGGCTCCGGGGAGCTGTTTTTT.

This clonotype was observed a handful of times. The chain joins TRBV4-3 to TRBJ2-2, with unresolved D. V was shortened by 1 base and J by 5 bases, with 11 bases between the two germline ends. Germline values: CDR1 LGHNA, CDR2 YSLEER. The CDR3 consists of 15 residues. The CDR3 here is CASSQVLSVTGELFF. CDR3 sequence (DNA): TGCGCCAGCAGCCAAGTCCTCAGTGTTACCGGGGAGCTGTTTTTT.

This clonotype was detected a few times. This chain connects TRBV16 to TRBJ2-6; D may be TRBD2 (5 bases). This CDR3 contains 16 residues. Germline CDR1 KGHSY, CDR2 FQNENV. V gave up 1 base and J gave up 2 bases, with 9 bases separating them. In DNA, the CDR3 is TGTGCCAGCAGCCAATTTCTAGCTGCTGGGGCCAACGTCCTGACTTTC. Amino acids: CASSQFLAAGANVLTF. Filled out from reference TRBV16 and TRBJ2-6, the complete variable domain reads GEEVAQTPKHLVRGEGQKAKLYCAPIKGHSYVFWYQQVLKNEFKFLISFQNENVFDETGMPKERFSAKCLPNSPCSLEIQATKLEDSAVYFCASSQFLAAGANVLTFGAGSRLTVL.

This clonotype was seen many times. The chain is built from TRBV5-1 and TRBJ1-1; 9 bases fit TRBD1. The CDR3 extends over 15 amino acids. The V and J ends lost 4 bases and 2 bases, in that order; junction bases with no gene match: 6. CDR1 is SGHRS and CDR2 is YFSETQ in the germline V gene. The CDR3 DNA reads TGCGCCAGCAGCCCTCCGGGACAGGGAAACACTGAAGCTTTCTTT. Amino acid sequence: CASSPPGQGNTEAFF.

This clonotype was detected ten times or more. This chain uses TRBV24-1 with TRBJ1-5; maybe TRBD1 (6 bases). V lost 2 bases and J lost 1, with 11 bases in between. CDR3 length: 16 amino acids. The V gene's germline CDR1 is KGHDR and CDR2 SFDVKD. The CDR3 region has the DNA TGTGCCACCAGTGATTCCGCCAGGGGAAGCAATCAGCCCCAGCATTTT. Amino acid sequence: CATSDSARGSNQPQHF.

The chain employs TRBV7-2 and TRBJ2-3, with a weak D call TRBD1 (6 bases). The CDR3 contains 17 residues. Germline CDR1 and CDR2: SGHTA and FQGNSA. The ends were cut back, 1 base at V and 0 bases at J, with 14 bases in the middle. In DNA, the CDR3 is TGTGCCAGCAGCTTAGAGGGGGTTATGCTTAGCACAGATACGCAGTATTTT. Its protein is CASSLEGVMLSTDTQYF.

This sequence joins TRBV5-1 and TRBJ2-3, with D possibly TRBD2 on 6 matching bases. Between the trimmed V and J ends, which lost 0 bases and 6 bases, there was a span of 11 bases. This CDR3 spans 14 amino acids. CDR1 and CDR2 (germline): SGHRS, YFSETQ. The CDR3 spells CASSLVGGDDTQYF. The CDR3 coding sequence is TGCGCCAGCAGCTTGGTCGGAGGGGATGATACGCAGTATTTT.